This entry lists 32 T cell receptor beta chains sequenced from one sample in a study of blood T cell repertoires in COVID-19 (TCRdb year 2020). The library was obtained by the immunoSEQ multiplex PCR assay. TCRdb retrieved this table from immuneACCESS and kept in-frame rearrangements only. Not all clones are present; in checked studies, unresolved V genes account for under half, and no reason is known for the remainder. This sample lists roughly 150,000 clones; approximately 80% were detected once. The ten largest account for 3% to 4.5% of the sample. Sequenced: PBMCs or T cells enriched from blood (not recorded which). Every receptor here comes from a man aged 50 to 59 in a cohort exposed to, infected with or recovered from COVID-19 (not recorded which).

The J gene is TRBJ1-5, the V gene TRBV7-8, with a weak D call TRBD1 (6 bases). The V end was cut by 1 base, the J end by 3 bases, with 10 bases between. This CDR3 is 15 amino acids long. Germline lookup yields CDR1 SGHVS and CDR2 FQNEAQ. The CDR3 DNA sequence: TGTGCCAGCAGCTTAGTCCAGGGGAACAATCAGCCCCAGCATTTT. This codes for CASSLVQGNNQPQHF.

This clone showed up just once. V and J are TRBV18 and TRBJ2-1, with 8 bases that match TRBD1. V shed 6 bases, J shed 3 bases, and the junction held 4 bases outside the gene matches. Looked up from germline, CDR1 is KGHSH and CDR2 is LQKENI. The CDR3 contains 14 residues. CDR3: CASSGTGGYNEQFF. CDR3 nucleotides: TGTGCCAGCTCCGGGACAGGCGGCTACAATGAGCAGTTCTTC.

This clone was detected a few times. The chain links TRBV14 to TRBJ1-2; D possibly corresponds to TRBD1 (5 bases). Looked up from germline, CDR1 is SGHDN and CDR2 is FVKESK. There are 14 residues in the CDR3. Trimming cost V 1 base and J 4 bases, with 10 bases left between them. CDR3 region: CASSQAQGAYGYTF. The CDR3 nucleotides are TGTGCCAGCAGCCAAGCTCAAGGGGCCTATGGCTACACCTTC.

This clone was counted between two and nine times. The chain links TRBV18 to TRBJ2-7, with D tentatively TRBD1 (5 bases). The V end lost 2 bases, the J end lost 5 bases, and 13 bases lay between the germline ends. CDR3 length: 14 residues. Germline values: CDR1 KGHSH, CDR2 LQKENI. The CDR3 DNA reads as TGTGCCAGCTCACCAGGGCAGGGCTTCAACGAGCAGTACTTC. This sequence encodes CASSPGQGFNEQYF.

V and J are TRBV6-5 and TRBJ2-7; 9 bases are a match to TRBD1. The CDR3 spans 15 residues. The germline V gene encodes CDR1 MNHEY and CDR2 SVGAGI. Trimming took 6 bases from V and 5 from J; bases not matched to a gene: 11. The CDR3 DNA is TGTGCCAGCAGCCAAACCCCGGGACAGGGCAACGAGCAGTACTTC. Protein sequence: CASSQTPGQGNEQYF.

This clone was observed once. The chain joins TRBV28 to TRBJ2-7; 7 bases agree with TRBD1. CDR3 length: 14 residues. Germline V CDR1 and CDR2: MDHEN, SYDVKM. The J segment lost 5 bases and the V segment lost 4 bases, leaving 8 bases of the junction unmatched. Written as DNA, the CDR3 is TGTGCCAGCAGTTCCGGACAGGCGGCGCACGAGCAGTACTTC. This codes for CASSSGQAAHEQYF.

The rearrangement joins TRBV13 to TRBJ2-5, with D perhaps TRBD1 (6 bases). This CDR3 spans 14 amino acids. Deletions cut 5 bases from V and 5 bases from J, with 15 bases between. Germline CDR1 PRHDT, CDR2 FYEKMQ (reference sequence). CDR3: CASSHRVEWETQYF. As DNA, the CDR3 is TGTGCCAGCAGCCACAGGGTGGAGTGGGAGACCCAGTACTTC.

Sample share makes this clone medium-sized. The chain recombines TRBV25-1 with TRBJ1-1; 12 nucleotides match TRBD1. The CDR3 consists of 14 residues. Germline-derived CDR1 and CDR2 are MGHDK and SYGVNS. J gave up 7 bases and V 6 bases, and 6 bases lay outside the gene matches. CDR3 region: CASRGTGGYGEAFF. CDR3 DNA: TGTGCCAGCAGGGGGACAGGGGGCTACGGTGAAGCTTTCTTT.

As DNA, the CDR3 is TGTGCCAGTAGTATGTTCGCAGGTTACGAGCAGTACTTC. It codes for CASSMFAGYEQYF. This rearrangement joins TRBV19 to TRBJ2-7, with unresolved D. V shed 3 bases and J shed 4 bases, with 10 bases lying between them. The germline V gene has CDR1 LNHDA and CDR2 SQIVND (reference sequence). The CDR3 runs to 13 residues.

The chain links TRBV7-9 to TRBJ2-5; the D gene is possibly TRBD2 (6 bases). Germline CDR1 reads SEHNR; CDR2 reads FQNEAQ (reference sequence). V lost 2 bases to trimming and J lost 5 bases, with 12 bases between them. The CDR3 extends over 14 amino acids. The CDR3 DNA reads as TGTGCCAGCAGCTTATACAGTGGAGGGGAGACCCAGTACTTC. Protein sequence: CASSLYSGGETQYF. The whole variable domain, filled in from reference TRBV7-9 and TRBJ2-5, reads DTGVSQNPRHKITKRGQNVTFRCDPISEHNRLYWYRQTLGQGPEFLTYFQNEAQLEKSRLLSDRFSAERPKGSFSTLEIQRTEQGDSAMYLCASSLYSGGETQYFGPGTRLLVL.

The V call is TRBV7-2, the J call TRBJ2-7; the D gene is possibly TRBD2 (6 bases). V was cut by 1 base and J by 2 bases, with 12 bases left in between. This CDR3 has 15 amino acids. The germline CDR1 and CDR2 sequences are SGHTA and FQGNSA. CDR3: CASSLGRGPTYEQYF. In DNA form, the CDR3 reads TGTGCCAGCAGCTTAGGGCGGGGACCTACCTACGAGCAGTACTTC.

This chain uses TRBV28 with TRBJ1-4; D is unclear. The CDR3 sequence is 14 residues long. Germline lookup yields CDR1 MDHEN and CDR2 SYDVKM. Trimming took off 7 bases at V and 5 bases at J, with 14 bases between the two ends. The CDR3 loop is CASTELSPNEKLFF. The CDR3 nucleotides read TGTGCCAGCACCGAGTTATCACCCAATGAAAAACTGTTTTTT.

V is TRBV27 and J is TRBJ1-6; 9 nucleotides match TRBD1. The CDR3 has 16 amino acids. V gave up 5 bases and J gave up 5 bases; unmatched junction bases: 7. The germline CDR1 and CDR2 sequences are MNHEY and SMNVEV (reference sequence). The CDR3 nucleotides are TGTGCCAGCAGTCCCCGAGACAGGGGGAATAATTCACCCCTCCACTTT. This gives the protein CASSPRDRGNNSPLHF.

The genes are TRBV9 and TRBJ1-3; the D is unclear. CDR3 size: 17 residues. The ends were cut back, 0 bases at V and 0 bases at J, with 13 bases in the middle. Germline CDR1 and CDR2: SGDLS and YYNGEE. CDR3 residues: CASSVAMGGSSGNTIYF. DNA for the CDR3: TGTGCCAGCAGCGTAGCCATGGGCGGGAGCTCTGGAAACACCATATATTTT.

This chain joins TRBV5-1 and TRBJ2-7, with D perhaps TRBD2 (5 bases). Trimming removed 4 bases at V and 0 bases at J, with 14 bases between. The germline gives CDR1 SGHRS, CDR2 YFSETQ. This CDR3 contains 15 residues. CDR3 sequence: CASSPAPGSSYEQYF. In nucleotides, the CDR3 is TGCGCCAGCAGCCCCGCCCCGGGGAGCTCCTACGAGCAGTACTTC.

The rearrangement links TRBV28 to TRBJ2-1, with 9 bases lining up with TRBD2. From germline, CDR1 is MDHEN and CDR2 SYDVKM. The CDR3 has 14 amino acids. The V segment lost 3 bases and the J segment 9 bases; nucleotides outside the gene matches: 6. For the CDR3, the DNA is TGTGCCAGCAGTTTTGTGGCGGGAGGGGGTGAGCAGTTCTTC. Its protein is CASSFVAGGGEQFF.

J is TRBJ1-1 and V is TRBV27; D is possibly TRBD1 (6 bases). Trimming shortened V by 5 bases and J by 2 bases, and 15 bases separated the two germline ends. The CDR3 totals 15 residues. The germline CDR1 and CDR2 sequences are MNHEY and SMNVEV (reference sequence). The DNA of the CDR3 is TGTGCCAGCAGTAGCCTCGGGGGGCTTAACACTGAAGCTTTCTTT. It yields the protein CASSSLGGLNTEAFF.

The chain has TRBV11-3 and TRBJ1-1; D gene unclear. The CDR3 contains 15 residues. CDR1 is SGHNT and CDR2 is YENEEA in the germline V gene. Trimming removed 6 bases at V and 3 bases at J, with 17 bases between. CDR3 sequence reads: CASSYEGWQYTEAFF. The CDR3 DNA reads as TGTGCCAGCAGTTACGAGGGTTGGCAGTACACTGAAGCTTTCTTT.

V is TRBV4-1 and J is TRBJ2-1, with D possibly TRBD1 on 5 matching bases. The ends were cut back, 1 base at V and 9 bases at J, with 13 bases in the middle. The CDR3 totals 14 residues. Germline V gene data show CDR1 as MGHRA and CDR2 as YSYEKL. The CDR3 DNA sequence: TGCGCCAGCAGCCAAGTTAAACAGGCGATTGAGCAGTTCTTC. It yields the protein CASSQVKQAIEQFF.

This sequence joins TRBV30 and TRBJ2-3; 9 bases are a match to TRBD2. The V gene end was trimmed by 1 base and the J gene end by 10 bases; junction bases not matched to a gene: 3. Germline CDR1 reads GTSNPN; CDR2 reads SVGIG (reference sequence). There are 12 residues in the CDR3. CDR3 DNA sequence: TGTGCCTGGAGTGGACTAGCGGCCGCGCAGTATTTT. The encoded protein is CAWSGLAAAQYF.

CDR3 DNA: TGTGCCAGCAGTCCCAGGGAAACCGGGGAGCTGTTTTTT. Residues: CASSPRETGELFF. The V and J genes are TRBV12-3 or TRBV12-4 and TRBJ2-2, with a tentative D call TRBD1 (5 bases). The CDR3 spans 13 residues. The V end lost 5 bases, the J end lost 5 bases, and 9 bases lay between the germline ends.

The chain has TRBV15 and TRBJ1-4; a weak D match, TRBD1 (5 bases). Germline-derived CDR1 and CDR2 are LNHNV and YYDKDF (reference sequence). The CDR3 runs to 15 residues. The V end was cut by 0 bases, the J end by 8 bases, with 13 bases between. The CDR3 DNA follows: TGTGCCACCAGCAGAGAGGGAGGGGTTTACGAAAAACTGTTTTTT. Encoded protein: CATSREGGVYEKLFF.

This clone came up a few times. The CDR3 DNA sequence: TGTGCCAGCAGCGACAGGGGTGGTTATGAAAAACTGTTTTTT. Protein: CASSDRGGYEKLFF. The chain couples TRBV2 to TRBJ1-4; 8 bases fit TRBD1. CDR1 and CDR2 from the germline V gene are SNHLY and FYNNEI. Losses at the gene ends were 6 bases for V and 6 bases for J; bases not matched to a gene: 6. The CDR3 consists of 14 residues.

The chain has TRBV9 and TRBJ1-2; 7 bases align to TRBD1. V shed 4 bases, J shed 3 bases, and the junction held 15 bases outside the gene matches. This CDR3 has 17 amino acids. Germline CDR1 and CDR2: SGDLS and YYNGEE. CDR3 in DNA: TGTGCCAGCAGCATCGCTTTGGACAGGCCCCTTGACTATGGCTACACCTTC. This codes for CASSIALDRPLDYGYTF.

Details on this clone: Distinct nucleotide sequences in the sample also encode this CDR3. The V call is TRBV10-2, the J call TRBJ1-2; maybe TRBD1 (5 bases). From germline, CDR1 is WSHSY and CDR2 SAAADI. The V end lost 5 bases, the J end lost 4 bases, and 11 bases lay between the germline ends. The CDR3 contains 13 residues. DNA of the CDR3: TGCGCCAGCAGTACCGGGGGGGGCTATGGCTACACCTTC. Residues: CASSTGGGYGYTF.

The chain is built from TRBV3-1 (or the pseudogene TRBV3-2) and TRBJ2-1, with 14 bases lining up with TRBD2. Looked up from germline, CDR1 is LGHDT and CDR2 is YNNKEL (reference sequence). The CDR3 extends over 15 amino acids. J lost 6 bases, V lost 5 bases, and 3 bases had no gene match. In DNA, the CDR3 is TGTGCCAGCAGCATCGGACTAGCGGGAGGCAATGAGCAGTTCTTC. This encodes CASSIGLAGGNEQFF.

The chain links TRBV2 to TRBJ2-5, with D possibly TRBD2 on 7 matching bases. Trimming took off 6 bases at V and 5 bases at J, with 19 bases between the two ends. This CDR3 spans 15 amino acids. Germline lookup yields CDR1 SNHLY and CDR2 FYNNEI. The CDR3 DNA sequence: TGTGCCAGCAGCGCACAGGGCTCCGGGGGGGAGACCCAGTACTTC. As protein: CASSAQGSGGETQYF.

V gene TRBV6-5 combines with J gene TRBJ2-7; tentative D call: TRBD1 (6 bases). The length of the CDR3 is 15 residues. Trimming stripped 4 bases from V and 2 bases from J, with 15 bases between. The germline gives CDR1 MNHEY, CDR2 SVGAGI. Here the CDR3 reads CASSSQGLSAYEQYF. The DNA of the CDR3 is TGTGCCAGCAGTTCTCAGGGGCTTTCGGCCTACGAGCAGTACTTC.

The chain is built from TRBV10-1 and TRBJ2-1; D perhaps matches TRBD1 (6 bases). V was trimmed by 2 bases and J by 7 bases, leaving 12 bases between them. Germline V lookup: CDR1 WNHNN, CDR2 SYGVQD (reference sequence). The CDR3 length is 14 residues. The CDR3 loop is CASSERGSRNEQFF. In DNA, the CDR3 is TGCGCCAGCAGTGAGAGGGGGTCGAGAAATGAGCAGTTCTTC.

This clone was counted a few times. The chain recombines TRBV29-1 with TRBJ1-1, with D possibly matching TRBD1 (6 bases). V was clipped by 6 bases and J by 5 bases, with 10 bases between them. This CDR3 is built from 11 residues. Germline assignment: CDR1 SQVTM and CDR2 ANQGSEA. The CDR3 reads CSVNRVTEAFF. CDR3 DNA sequence: TGCAGCGTAAACAGGGTAACTGAAGCTTTCTTT.

This clone was detected only once. The J gene is TRBJ2-3, the V gene TRBV15; maybe TRBD1 (6 bases). Trimming took 5 bases from V and 0 from J, leaving 9 bases between them. CDR3 length: 14 amino acids. Germline CDR1 and CDR2: LNHNV and YYDKDF (reference sequence). CDR3 coding DNA: TGTGCCACCAGCGACAGGAGAAGCACAGATACGCAGTATTTT. As protein: CATSDRRSTDTQYF.

The chain couples TRBV24-1 to TRBJ2-2, with 7 bases that match TRBD2. Germline values: CDR1 KGHDR, CDR2 SFDVKD. The J segment lost 1 base and the V segment lost 8 bases, leaving 6 bases of the junction unmatched. The CDR3 contains 15 residues. CDR3 in DNA: TGTGCCACCAAAGGTCCTAGCGGGAACACCGGGGAGCTGTTTTTT. Translated, it gives CATKGPSGNTGELFF.